This T cell receptor beta chain came from a study of T cell changes during pregnancy in multiple sclerosis. V lost 3 bases and J lost 4, with 19 bases in between. Germline loops: CDR1 SGDLS, CDR2 YYNGEE. This CDR3 is 16 amino acids long. TCRdb keeps only in-frame clones here, not all; method: immunoSEQ multiplex PCR. The sample has under 50,000 clones, about 94% seen once. Sequences were derived from CD8+ T cells from peripheral blood mononuclear cells, sampled in the first trimester of pregnancy. The V call is TRBV9, the J call TRBJ1-2, with no clear D. The receptor was derived from a female donor with multiple sclerosis, enrolled in a pregnancy study. The chain's CDR3 is CASSGGATPVGYGYTF. In nucleotides, the CDR3 is TGTGCCAGCAGCGGCGGTGCGACCCCAGTGGGCTATGGCTACACCTTC.